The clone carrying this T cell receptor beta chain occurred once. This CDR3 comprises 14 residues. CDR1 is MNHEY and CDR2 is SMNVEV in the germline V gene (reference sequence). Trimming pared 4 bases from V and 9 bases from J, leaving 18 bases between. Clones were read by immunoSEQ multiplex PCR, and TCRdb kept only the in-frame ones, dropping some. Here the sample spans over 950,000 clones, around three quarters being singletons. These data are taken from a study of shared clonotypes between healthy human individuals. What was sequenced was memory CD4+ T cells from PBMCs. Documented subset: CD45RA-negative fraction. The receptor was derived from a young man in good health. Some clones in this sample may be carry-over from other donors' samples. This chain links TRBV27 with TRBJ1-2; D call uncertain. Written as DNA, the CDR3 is TGTGCCAGCAGTTCCCAACCCGCTGTTGTAAGCTACACCTTC. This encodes CASSSQPAVVSYTF.